This T cell receptor beta chain was captured in a study of CD8+CD57+ T cells in acquired aplastic anemia. Study-level information: Sorted CD4+ plus CD8+ cells gave DNA averaging 3.2 ug. Study-wide findings and caveats: It was found that roughly 31 CD8+ CDR3 sequences were shared between patients and controls.

The TCR beta profiling, which covered VDJ combination and CDR3 sequence, was carried out using genomic DNA as the template. One entry per CDR3 protein, called by TCRdb with MiXCR from the reads. The table shows around 51,000 distinct CDR3 sequences, with approximately 78% occurring only once. From germline, CDR1 is LNHNV and CDR2 YYDKDF (reference sequence). The CDR3 is made up of 16 amino acids. V shed 3 bases and J shed 0 bases, with 9 bases lying between them. Of note for this clonotype: The antigen is not known.

The V gene is TRBV15, the J gene TRBJ2-6, with D possibly being TRBD1 or TRBD2 (5 bases each). The sequence was collected from a human donor in good health, serving as a control. The material sequenced was sorted CD4+, CD8+, or CD8+CD57+ T cells (not recorded which) from PBMCs. CDR3 bases: TGTGCCACCAGCAGGACGGGGCTCTCTGGGGCCAACGTCCTGACTTTC. It encodes CATSRTGLSGANVLTF.